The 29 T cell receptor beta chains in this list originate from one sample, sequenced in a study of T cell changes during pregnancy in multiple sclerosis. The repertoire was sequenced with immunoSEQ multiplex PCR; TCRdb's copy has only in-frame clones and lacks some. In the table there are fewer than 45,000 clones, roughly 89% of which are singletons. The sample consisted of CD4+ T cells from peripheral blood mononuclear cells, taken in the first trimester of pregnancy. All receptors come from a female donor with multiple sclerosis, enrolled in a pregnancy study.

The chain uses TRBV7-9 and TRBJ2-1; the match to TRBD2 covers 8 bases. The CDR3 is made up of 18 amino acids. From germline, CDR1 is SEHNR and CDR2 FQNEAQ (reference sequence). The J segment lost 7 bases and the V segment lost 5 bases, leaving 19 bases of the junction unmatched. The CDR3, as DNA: TGTGCCAGCAGCCCCGGCCAATATCCGGGAGGGCCTCGAAATGAGCAGTTCTTC. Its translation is CASSPGQYPGGPRNEQFF.

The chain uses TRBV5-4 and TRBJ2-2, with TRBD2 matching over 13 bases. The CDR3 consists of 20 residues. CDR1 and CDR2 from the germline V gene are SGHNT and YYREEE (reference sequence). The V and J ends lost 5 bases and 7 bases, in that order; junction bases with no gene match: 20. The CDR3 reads CASSPGWRPGLAGISGELFF. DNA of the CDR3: TGTGCCAGCAGTCCTGGGTGGCGTCCGGGACTAGCGGGAATTAGCGGGGAGCTGTTTTTT.

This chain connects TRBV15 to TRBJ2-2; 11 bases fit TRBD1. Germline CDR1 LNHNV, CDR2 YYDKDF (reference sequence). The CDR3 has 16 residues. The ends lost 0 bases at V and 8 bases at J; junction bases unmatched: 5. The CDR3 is CATSRDRGQGAGELFF. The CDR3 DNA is TGTGCCACCAGCAGAGATCGTGGACAGGGGGCTGGGGAGCTGTTTTTT.

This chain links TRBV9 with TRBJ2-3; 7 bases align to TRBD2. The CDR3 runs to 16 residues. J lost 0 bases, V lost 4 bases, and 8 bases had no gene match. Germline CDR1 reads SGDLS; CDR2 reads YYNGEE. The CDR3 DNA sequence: TGTGCCAGCAGCCTCTCTAGCGGTTTTAGCACAGATACGCAGTATTTT. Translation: CASSLSSGFSTDTQYF. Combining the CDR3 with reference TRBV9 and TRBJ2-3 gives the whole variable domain DSGVTQTPKHLITATGQRVTLRCSPRSGDLSVYWYQQSLDQGLQFLIQYYNGEERAKGNILERFSAQQFPDLHSELNLSSLELGDSALYFCASSLSSGFSTDTQYFGPGTRLTVL.

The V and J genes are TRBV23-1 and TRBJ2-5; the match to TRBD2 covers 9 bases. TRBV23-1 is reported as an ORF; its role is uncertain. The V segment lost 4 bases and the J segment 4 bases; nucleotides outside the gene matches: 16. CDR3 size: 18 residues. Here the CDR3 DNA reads TGCGCCAGCAGTCCCATTCTTGCTAGCGGGACGAAGGGAGAGACCCAGTACTTC. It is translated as CASSPILASGTKGETQYF.

In nucleotides, the CDR3 is TGTGCCAGCAGCTACCGGGACACCATTAGACACACCGGGGAGCTGTTTTTT. Protein: CASSYRDTIRHTGELFF. The chain employs TRBV7-8 and TRBJ2-2; maybe TRBD1 (6 bases). The CDR3 has 17 amino acids. V lost 4 bases and J 3 bases, leaving 18 bases between the germline ends. From germline, CDR1 is SGHVS and CDR2 FQNEAQ.

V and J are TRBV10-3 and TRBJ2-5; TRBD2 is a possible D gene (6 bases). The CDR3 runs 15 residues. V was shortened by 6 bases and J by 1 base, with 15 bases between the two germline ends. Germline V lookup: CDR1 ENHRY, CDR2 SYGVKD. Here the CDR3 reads CAISGGGKAQETQYF. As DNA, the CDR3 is TGTGCCATCAGCGGAGGAGGGAAGGCCCAAGAGACCCAGTACTTC.

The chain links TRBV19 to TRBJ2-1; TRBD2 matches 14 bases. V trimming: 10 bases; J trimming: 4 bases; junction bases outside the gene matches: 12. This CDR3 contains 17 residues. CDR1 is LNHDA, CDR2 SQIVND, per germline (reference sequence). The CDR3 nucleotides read TGTGCCACCACGGGACTAGCGGGAGAGATCGGGTACAATGAGCAGTTCTTC. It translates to CATTGLAGEIGYNEQFF.

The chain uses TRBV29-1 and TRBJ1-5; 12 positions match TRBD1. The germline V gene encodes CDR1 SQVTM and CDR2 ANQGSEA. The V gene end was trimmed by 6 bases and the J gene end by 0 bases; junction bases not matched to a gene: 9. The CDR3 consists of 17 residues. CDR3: CSVSGTGGASSNQPQHF. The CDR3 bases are TGCAGCGTCTCCGGGACAGGGGGCGCGAGTAGCAATCAGCCCCAGCATTTT.

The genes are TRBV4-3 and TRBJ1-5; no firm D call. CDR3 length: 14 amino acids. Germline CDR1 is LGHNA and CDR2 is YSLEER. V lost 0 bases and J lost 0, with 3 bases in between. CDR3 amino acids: CASSQDNSNQPQHF. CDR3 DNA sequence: TGCGCCAGCAGCCAAGATAATAGCAATCAGCCCCAGCATTTT.

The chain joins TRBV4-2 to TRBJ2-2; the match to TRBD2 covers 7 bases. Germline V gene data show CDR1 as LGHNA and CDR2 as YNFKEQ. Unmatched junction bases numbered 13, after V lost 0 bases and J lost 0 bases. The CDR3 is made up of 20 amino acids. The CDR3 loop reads CASSQDNLTPGLTNTGELFF. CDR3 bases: TGTGCCAGCAGCCAAGATAACCTCACGCCGGGACTAACGAACACCGGGGAGCTGTTTTTT.

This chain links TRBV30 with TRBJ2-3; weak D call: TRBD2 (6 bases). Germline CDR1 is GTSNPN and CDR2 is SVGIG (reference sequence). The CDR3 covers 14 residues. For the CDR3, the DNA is TGTGCTGGGATTGACGGGACTAGCACAGATACGCAGTATTTT. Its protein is CAGIDGTSTDTQYF.

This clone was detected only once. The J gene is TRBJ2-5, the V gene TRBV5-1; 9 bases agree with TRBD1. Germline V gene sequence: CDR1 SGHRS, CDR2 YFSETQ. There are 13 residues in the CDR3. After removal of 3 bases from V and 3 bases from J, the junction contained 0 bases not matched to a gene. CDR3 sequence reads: CASSWTGEETQYF. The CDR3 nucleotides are TGCGCCAGCAGCTGGACAGGGGAAGAGACCCAGTACTTC.

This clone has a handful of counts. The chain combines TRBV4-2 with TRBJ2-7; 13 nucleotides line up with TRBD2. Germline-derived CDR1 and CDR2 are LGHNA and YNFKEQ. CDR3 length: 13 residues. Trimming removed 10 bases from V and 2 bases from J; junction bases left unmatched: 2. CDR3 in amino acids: CATGTSGAYEQYF. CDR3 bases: TGTGCCACCGGGACTAGCGGGGCCTACGAGCAGTACTTC.

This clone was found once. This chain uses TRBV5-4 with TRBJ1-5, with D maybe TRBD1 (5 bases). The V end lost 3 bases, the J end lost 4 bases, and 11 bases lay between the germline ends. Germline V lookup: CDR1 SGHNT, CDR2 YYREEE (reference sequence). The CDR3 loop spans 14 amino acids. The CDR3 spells CASSSDGQNQPQHF. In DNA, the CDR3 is TGTGCCAGCAGCTCAGACGGACAAAATCAGCCCCAGCATTTT. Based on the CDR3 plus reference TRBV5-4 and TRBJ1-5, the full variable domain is ETGVTQSPTHLIKTRGQQVTLRCSSQSGHNTVSWYQQALGQGPQFIFQYYREEENGRGNFPPRFSGLQFPNYSSELNVNALELDDSALYLCASSSDGQNQPQHFGDGTRLSIL.

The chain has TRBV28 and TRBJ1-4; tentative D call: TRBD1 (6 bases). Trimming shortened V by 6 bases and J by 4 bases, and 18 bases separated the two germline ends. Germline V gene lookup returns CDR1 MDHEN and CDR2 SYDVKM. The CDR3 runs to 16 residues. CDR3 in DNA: TGTGCCAGCAGCGTATCCGGGGGGCATGGTAATGAAAAACTGTTTTTT. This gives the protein CASSVSGGHGNEKLFF.

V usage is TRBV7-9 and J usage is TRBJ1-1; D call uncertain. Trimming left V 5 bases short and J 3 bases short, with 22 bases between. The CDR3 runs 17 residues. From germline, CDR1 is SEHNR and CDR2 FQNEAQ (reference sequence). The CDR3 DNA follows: TGTGCCAGCAGCCGCAGCACTGGGCCCACGAGTGACACTGAAGCTTTCTTT. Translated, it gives CASSRSTGPTSDTEAFF.

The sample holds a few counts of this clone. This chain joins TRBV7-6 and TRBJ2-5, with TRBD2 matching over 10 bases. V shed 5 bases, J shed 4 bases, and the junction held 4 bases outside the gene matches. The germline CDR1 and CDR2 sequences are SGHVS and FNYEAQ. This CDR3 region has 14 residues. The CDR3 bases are TGTGCCAGCAGCCATCGACTAGCGGGAGAGACCCAGTACTTC. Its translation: CASSHRLAGETQYF. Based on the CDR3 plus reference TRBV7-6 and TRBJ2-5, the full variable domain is GAGVSQSPRYKVTKRGQDVALRCDPISGHVSLYWYRQALGQGPEFLTYFNYEAQQDKSGLPNDRFSAERPEGSISTLTIQRTEQRDSAMYRCASSHRLAGETQYFGPGTRLLVL.

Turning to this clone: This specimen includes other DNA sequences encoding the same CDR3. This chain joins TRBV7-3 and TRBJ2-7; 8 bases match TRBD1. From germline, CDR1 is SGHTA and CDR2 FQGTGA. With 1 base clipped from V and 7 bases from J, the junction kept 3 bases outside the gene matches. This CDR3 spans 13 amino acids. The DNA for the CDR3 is TGTGCCAGCAGCTTAATAACAGGGGGTGAGCAGTACTTC. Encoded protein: CASSLITGGEQYF. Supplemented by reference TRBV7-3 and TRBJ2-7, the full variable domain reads GAGVSQTPSNKVTEKGKYVELRCDPISGHTALYWYRQSLGQGPEFLIYFQGTGAADDSGLPNDRFFAVRPEGSVSTLKIQRTERGDSAVYLCASSLITGGEQYFGPGTRLTVT.

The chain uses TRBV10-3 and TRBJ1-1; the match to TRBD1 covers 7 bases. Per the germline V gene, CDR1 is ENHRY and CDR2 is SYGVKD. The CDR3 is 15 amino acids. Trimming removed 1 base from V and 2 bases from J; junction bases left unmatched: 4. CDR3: CAISELRDSNTEAFF. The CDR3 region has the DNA TGTGCCATCAGTGAGTTGAGGGACAGTAACACTGAAGCTTTCTTT.

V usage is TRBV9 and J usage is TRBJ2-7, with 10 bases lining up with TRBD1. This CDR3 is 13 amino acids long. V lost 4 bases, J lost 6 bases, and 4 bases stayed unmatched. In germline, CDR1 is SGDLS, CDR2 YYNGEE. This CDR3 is CASSRDRGAEQYF. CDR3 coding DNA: TGTGCCAGCAGCCGGGACAGGGGAGCCGAGCAGTACTTC.

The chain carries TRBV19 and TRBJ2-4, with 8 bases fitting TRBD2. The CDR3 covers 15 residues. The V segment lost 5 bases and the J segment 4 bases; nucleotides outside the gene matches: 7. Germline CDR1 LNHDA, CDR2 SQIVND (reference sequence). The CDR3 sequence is CASSREGLIKNIQYF. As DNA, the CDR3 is TGTGCCAGTAGTCGGGAGGGCCTGATAAAAAACATTCAGTACTTC.

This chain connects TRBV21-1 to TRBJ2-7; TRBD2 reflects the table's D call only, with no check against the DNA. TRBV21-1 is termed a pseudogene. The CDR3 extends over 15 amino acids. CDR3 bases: TGTGCCAGCAGCACCCCGGGACTCACTATCTACGAGCAGTACTTC. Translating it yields CASSTPGLTIYEQYF.

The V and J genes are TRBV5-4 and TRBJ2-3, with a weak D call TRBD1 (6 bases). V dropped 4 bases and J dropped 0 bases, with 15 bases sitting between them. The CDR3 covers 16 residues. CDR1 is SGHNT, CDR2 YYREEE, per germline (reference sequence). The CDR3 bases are TGTGCCAGCAGCCGGACAGCGATCCAAAGCACAGATACGCAGTATTTT. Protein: CASSRTAIQSTDTQYF.

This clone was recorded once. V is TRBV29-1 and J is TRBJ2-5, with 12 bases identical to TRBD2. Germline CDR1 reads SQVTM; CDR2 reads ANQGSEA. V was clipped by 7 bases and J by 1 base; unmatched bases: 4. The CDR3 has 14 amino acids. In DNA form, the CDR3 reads TGCAGCGCGGGACTAGCGGGCCCCCAAGAGACCCAGTACTTC. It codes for CSAGLAGPQETQYF. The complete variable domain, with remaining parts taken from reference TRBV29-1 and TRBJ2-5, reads SAVISQKPSRDICQRGTSLTIQCQVDSQVTMMFWYRQQPGQSLTLIATANQGSEATYESGFVIDKFPISRPNLTFSTLTVSNMSPEDSSIYLCSAGLAGPQETQYFGPGTRLLVL.

CDR3 region: CASSILFQREASYEQYF. In DNA form, the CDR3 reads TGTGCCAGTAGTATTCTTTTCCAGCGGGAGGCCTCCTACGAGCAGTACTTC. The V call is TRBV19, the J call TRBJ2-7; 9 nucleotides align to TRBD2. Germline assignment: CDR1 LNHDA and CDR2 SQIVND (reference sequence). This CDR3 region has 17 residues. Trimming at V came to 3 bases and at J to 0 bases, leaving 9 bases not matched to a gene. The variable domain in full, with the rest retrieved from reference TRBV19 and TRBJ2-7, is DGGITQSPKYLFRKEGQNVTLSCEQNLNHDAMYWYRQDPGQGLRLIYYSQIVNDFQKGDIAEGYSVSREKKESFPLTVTSAQKNPTAFYLCASSILFQREASYEQYFGPGTRLTVT.

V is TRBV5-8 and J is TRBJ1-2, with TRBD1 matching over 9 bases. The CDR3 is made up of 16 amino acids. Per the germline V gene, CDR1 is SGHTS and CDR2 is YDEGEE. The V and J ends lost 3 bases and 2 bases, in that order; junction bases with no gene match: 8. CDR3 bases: TGTGCCAGCAGCTCACCCGGGACAGGGAGCAACTATGGCTACACCTTC. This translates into CASSSPGTGSNYGYTF.

The CDR3 nucleotides are TGTGCCAGCGCCCTAGGGGGAGGGTCCTACAATGAGCAGTTCTTC. This translates into CASALGGGSYNEQFF. This chain links TRBV6-5 with TRBJ2-1; D is perhaps TRBD2 (7 bases). The CDR3 runs to 15 residues. V lost 8 bases to trimming and J lost 1 base, with 15 bases between them. CDR1 and CDR2 (germline): MNHEY, SVGAGI.

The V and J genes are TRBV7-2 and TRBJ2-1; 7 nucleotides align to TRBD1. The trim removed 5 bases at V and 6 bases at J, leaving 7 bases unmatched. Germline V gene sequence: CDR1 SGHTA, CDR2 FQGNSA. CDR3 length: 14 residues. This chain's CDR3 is CASSHDRARNEQFF. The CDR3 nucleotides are TGTGCCAGCAGCCATGACAGGGCTCGCAATGAGCAGTTCTTC.